These 3 T cell receptor beta chains originate from one sample sequenced in a study of naive and memory T cell subsets. The study, taken as a whole, reports: Naive repertoires, especially CD8, held a few larger clonotypes, possibly memory cells re-expressing CD45RA.

For these TCRs, the target antigens are not known. Both TRBC1 and TRBC2 were covered by a beta constant-region primer of two equimolar oligonucleotides. Ligated cDNA was amplified by four rounds of PCR with nested alpha and beta constant-region primers and SP2. TCRdb re-called the UMI-ligation and nested PCR reads with MiXCR, one entry per CDR3 protein. Of about 160,000 distinct CDR3 sequences listed, 22% are singletons. Material: naive CD4+ T cells from blood. The receptors derive from a human donor in good health.

This clonotype was counted only a few times. The chain carries TRBV7-7 and TRBJ2-2; D is unresolved. This CDR3 has 14 residues. Looked up from germline, CDR1 is SSHAT and CDR2 is FNYEAQ (reference sequence). V lost 6 bases, J lost 2 bases, and 10 bases lay in between. The CDR3 DNA reads TGTGCCAGCAGTCAATCCGCAAACACCGGGGAGCTGTTTTTT. Its translation: CASSQSANTGELFF.

The chain is built from TRBV30 and TRBJ1-2; D is possibly TRBD1 (5 bases). CDR3 length: 13 residues. The germline CDR1 and CDR2 sequences are GTSNPN and SVGIG (reference sequence). Trimming pared 1 base from V and 4 bases from J, leaving 10 bases between. The CDR3 sequence: CAWSGQGPYGYTF. The CDR3 DNA reads as TGTGCCTGGAGTGGGCAGGGCCCCTATGGCTACACCTTC.

The rearrangement uses TRBV5-1 and TRBJ1-1; 9 bases fit TRBD1. Germline V gene sequence: CDR1 SGHRS, CDR2 YFSETQ. The CDR3 covers 15 residues. Unmatched junction bases numbered 9, after V lost 3 bases and J lost 6 bases. CDR3 DNA: TGCGCCAGCAGCTCCCCCGGGACAGGGAGCGCTGAAGCTTTCTTT. Amino acid sequence: CASSSPGTGSAEAFF. Drawing the rest from reference TRBV5-1 and TRBJ1-1, the complete variable domain is KAGVTQTPRYLIKTRGQQVTLSCSPISGHRSVSWYQQTPGQGLQFLFEYFSETQRNKGNFPGRFSGRQFSNSRSEMNVSTLELGDSALYLCASSSPGTGSAEAFFGQGTRLTVV.